These 22 T cell receptor beta chains share one sample of origin, sequenced in a study of early T cells in non-severe SARS-CoV-2 infection. A single record per CDR3 protein comes from TCRdb applying MiXCR to the 5' RACE reads. The sample records about 46,000 distinct CDR3 sequences, approximately 5.1% being singletons. The material sequenced was whole blood, taken at baseline. The receptors here all came from an adult who was a healthcare worker with PCR-confirmed SARS-CoV-2 infection or an uninfected control (not recorded which).

V usage is TRBV5-1 and J usage is TRBJ1-1; D uncertain. The CDR3 loop spans 13 amino acids. CDR1 and CDR2 from the germline V gene are SGHRS and YFSETQ. V gave up 0 bases and J gave up 11 bases, with 14 bases separating them. CDR3: CASSLVGFSMAFF. DNA of the CDR3: TGCGCCAGCAGCTTGGTAGGGTTCTCTATGGCTTTCTTT.

This clonotype was detected many times. The rearrangement joins TRBV6-1 to TRBJ2-5, with 8 bases aligning to TRBD1. Germline-derived CDR1 and CDR2 are MNHNS and SASEGT. With 6 bases clipped from V and 5 bases from J, the junction kept 11 bases outside the gene matches. The CDR3 is 15 residues long. In DNA, the CDR3 is TGTGCCAGCAGCCTCGAGGACAGGGTCTGGGAGACCCAGTACTTC. It encodes CASSLEDRVWETQYF.

Ten or more counts support this clonotype. The chain employs TRBV28 and TRBJ1-2, with 11 bases aligning to TRBD1. V was pared by 6 bases and J by 7 bases, with 16 bases of the junction left unmatched. This CDR3 has 17 amino acids. Per germline, CDR1 MDHEN and CDR2 SYDVKM. CDR3 in amino acids: CASSHFLETGTGGGYTF. The CDR3 nucleotides read TGTGCCAGCAGCCACTTTCTCGAGACCGGGACAGGGGGTGGCTACACCTTC.

A word on this clonotype: At one end the junction does not follow the germline gene, possibly because of a read error. In DNA, the CDR3 is TGTGTCAGCAGCCACCTGTCACTAGCTACTTACACAGATACGCAGTATTTT. Translated, it gives CVSSHLSLATYTDTQYF. This sequence joins TRBV7-6 and TRBJ2-3; tentative D call: TRBD2 (6 bases). The CDR3 loop spans 17 amino acids. Germline CDR1 reads SGHVS; CDR2 reads FNYEAQ. Variable domain in full (rest from reference TRBV7-6 and TRBJ2-3): GAGVSQSPRYKVTKRGQDVALRCDPISGHVSLYWYRQALGQGPEFLTYFNYEAQQDKSGLPNDRFSAERPEGSISTLTIQRTEQRDSAMYRCVSSHLSLATYTDTQYFGPGTRLTVL.

The chain links TRBV3-1 to TRBJ1-2, with D unresolved. Trimming took 3 bases from V and 6 from J, leaving 8 bases between them. This CDR3 is 12 amino acids long. Germline CDR1 reads LGHDT; CDR2 reads YNNKEL (reference sequence). The CDR3 DNA reads TGTGCCAGCAGCCAGGCCGACAATGGCTACACCTTC. As protein: CASSQADNGYTF.

There are a few counts of this clonotype. The V and J genes are TRBV20-1 and TRBJ2-6, with 8 nucleotides matching TRBD1. CDR1 and CDR2 (germline): DFQATT, SNEGSKA (reference sequence). This CDR3 comprises 16 residues. V shed 6 bases and J 0 bases; nucleotides not matched to a gene: 7. Written as DNA, the CDR3 is TGCAGTGCCCGTGGACAGGGAAACTCTGGGGCCAACGTCCTGACTTTC. Residues: CSARGQGNSGANVLTF.

This clonotype has a count of ten or more. The chain uses TRBV28 and TRBJ2-3; TRBD2 matches 13 bases. Germline lookup yields CDR1 MDHEN and CDR2 SYDVKM. The CDR3 contains 18 residues. Trimming took 2 bases from V and 2 from J; bases not matched to a gene: 7. In DNA, the CDR3 is TGTGCCAGCAGTTTAGGTATTGGGACTAGCGGGAACACAGATACGCAGTATTTT. Protein product: CASSLGIGTSGNTDTQYF.

This clonotype has ten or more counts. The gene calls are TRBV5-1 and TRBJ1-5, with D unclear. Per the germline V gene, CDR1 is SGHRS and CDR2 is YFSETQ. The V end was cut by 0 bases, the J end by 2 bases, with 12 bases between. The CDR3 has 16 amino acids. The CDR3: CASSLGGGEGNQPQHF. The CDR3 DNA reads as TGCGCCAGCAGCTTGGGAGGCGGGGAAGGCAATCAGCCCCAGCATTTT.

This clonotype occurred many times. This chain joins TRBV10-2 and TRBJ1-1; D unresolved. V lost 6 bases and J 2 bases, leaving 1 base between the germline ends. Germline lookup yields CDR1 WSHSY and CDR2 SAAADI. The CDR3 runs 10 residues. DNA for the CDR3: TGCGCCAGCAGAAACACTGAAGCTTTCTTT. This codes for CASRNTEAFF.

This clonotype was recorded at least ten times. CDR3 sequence: CASSPGTSGSHETQYF. CDR3 nucleotides: TGCGCCAGCAGTCCCGGGACTAGCGGGAGTCACGAGACCCAGTACTTC. The rearrangement links TRBV10-2 to TRBJ2-5; 14 bases line up with TRBD2. J lost 5 bases, V lost 5 bases, and 7 bases had no gene match. Germline CDR1 reads WSHSY; CDR2 reads SAAADI. The CDR3 length is 16 residues.

This clonotype has only a few counts. The rearrangement joins TRBV6-1 to TRBJ2-3; perhaps TRBD2 as D (5 bases). V gave up 6 bases and J gave up 6 bases, with 22 bases separating them. Germline CDR1 reads MNHNS; CDR2 reads SASEGT. The CDR3 contains 16 residues. CDR3 sequence reads: CASSQGPRTGVDTQYF. The CDR3 nucleotides read TGTGCCAGCAGCCAAGGACCCCGGACTGGCGTGGATACGCAGTATTTT.

The rearrangement links TRBV7-6 to TRBJ2-3, with D perhaps TRBD1 (5 bases). CDR1 is SGHVS and CDR2 is FNYEAQ in the germline V gene. The CDR3 covers 15 residues. V lost 1 base, J lost 8 bases, and 16 bases lay in between. The DNA for the CDR3 is TGTGCCAGCAGCTTAGGGGCGACAGCGAGTCTTACGCAGTATTTT. Its translation: CASSLGATASLTQYF.

Only a few counts were recorded for this clonotype. The chain carries TRBV5-6 and TRBJ2-5; 8 bases are shared with TRBD1. Germline CDR1 SGHDT, CDR2 YYEEEE. V lost 4 bases to trimming and J lost 1 base; unmatched junction nucleotides: 6. This CDR3 comprises 15 residues. CDR3 nucleotide sequence: TGTGCCAGCAGCGGCAGGACAGGGTTCCAAGAGACCCAGTACTTC. Its translation is CASSGRTGFQETQYF. Together with reference TRBV5-6 and TRBJ2-5, the CDR3 gives the full variable domain: DAGVTQSPTHLIKTRGQQVTLRCSPKSGHDTVSWYQQALGQGPQFIFQYYEEEERQRGNFPDRFSGHQFPNYSSELNVNALLLGDSALYLCASSGRTGFQETQYFGPGTRLLVL.

The V gene is TRBV19, the J gene TRBJ1-4; 9 bases align to TRBD1. Trimming removed 6 bases from V and 7 bases from J; junction bases left unmatched: 0. This CDR3 region has 12 residues. CDR1 is LNHDA and CDR2 is SQIVND in the germline V gene (reference sequence). CDR3 coding DNA: TGTGCCAGTAGGGACAGGGGTGAAAAACTGTTTTTT. Translated, it gives CASRDRGEKLFF.

This clonotype was recorded at least ten times. J is TRBJ1-4 and V is TRBV6-6; TRBD1 aligns across 8 bases. The CDR3 is 15 amino acids. Germline trimming cut 6 bases from V and 3 bases from J; bases unmatched to any gene: 6. Germline V gene sequence: CDR1 MNHNY, CDR2 SVGAGI (reference sequence). CDR3 amino acids: CASRIQGAANEKLFF. CDR3 bases: TGTGCCAGCAGGATCCAGGGGGCGGCTAATGAAAAACTGTTTTTT.

The chain joins TRBV30 to TRBJ2-5; D is perhaps TRBD2 (5 bases). Between the trimmed V and J ends, which lost 0 bases and 5 bases, there was a span of 10 bases. Germline loops: CDR1 GTSNPN, CDR2 SVGIG (reference sequence). CDR3 length equals 13 residues. CDR3 protein: CAWSVSWRETQYF. The CDR3 nucleotides read TGTGCCTGGAGTGTCTCCTGGAGGGAGACCCAGTACTTC.

This clonotype was picked up many times. CDR3 protein: CASSLRGADEQYF. In DNA form, the CDR3 reads TGTGCCAGCAGCTTAAGGGGTGCGGACGAGCAGTACTTC. This sequence joins TRBV5-5 and TRBJ2-7; weak D call: TRBD1 (5 bases). V lost 2 bases to trimming and J lost 5 bases, with 11 bases between them. Looked up from germline, CDR1 is SGHKS and CDR2 is YYEKEE (reference sequence). The length of the CDR3 is 13 residues.

This clonotype has ten or more counts. The gene calls are TRBV20-1 and TRBJ2-5; TRBD1 matches at 9 bases. V lost 6 bases to trimming and J lost 9 bases; unmatched junction nucleotides: 8. Per the germline V gene, CDR1 is DFQATT and CDR2 is SNEGSKA (reference sequence). This CDR3 contains 12 residues. The CDR3, as DNA: TGCAGTGCGGGACAGGGTTCAGCGGCCCAGTACTTC. Encoded protein: CSAGQGSAAQYF.

This clonotype was picked up a small number of times. V is TRBV5-1 and J is TRBJ1-6; D gene ambiguous. V lost 0 bases to trimming and J lost 9 bases, with 4 bases between them. This CDR3 has 12 residues. The germline V gene has CDR1 SGHRS and CDR2 YFSETQ. The CDR3 region is CASSLEGSPLHF. The CDR3 nucleotides read TGCGCCAGCAGCTTGGAGGGTTCACCCCTCCACTTT. Variable domain in full (rest from reference TRBV5-1 and TRBJ1-6): KAGVTQTPRYLIKTRGQQVTLSCSPISGHRSVSWYQQTPGQGLQFLFEYFSETQRNKGNFPGRFSGRQFSNSRSEMNVSTLELGDSALYLCASSLEGSPLHFGNGTRLTVT.

This clonotype was recorded at least ten times. The genes are TRBV4-1 and TRBJ2-7; tentative D call: TRBD2 (5 bases). CDR1 is MGHRA, CDR2 YSYEKL, per germline. V shed 0 bases and J shed 4 bases, with 13 bases lying between them. The CDR3 is 15 residues long. The chain's CDR3 is CASSQDDVGVYEQYF. The CDR3 region has the DNA TGCGCCAGCAGCCAAGATGATGTCGGGGTGTACGAGCAGTACTTC.

This clonotype was seen at least ten times. This chain uses TRBV28 with TRBJ2-7; 10 positions match TRBD2. V lost 8 bases and J lost 5; bases outside the gene matches: 9. Per germline, CDR1 MDHEN and CDR2 SYDVKM. This CDR3 has 14 residues. CDR3 protein: CASSNRGTSDEQYF. The CDR3 DNA reads as TGTGCCAGCTCAAACCGCGGGACTAGCGACGAGCAGTACTTC.

This clonotype was found many times. The chain combines TRBV20-1 with TRBJ2-7; either TRBD1 or TRBD2 may supply D (6 bases each). Trimming took off 6 bases at V and 3 bases at J, with 9 bases between the two ends. Germline values: CDR1 DFQATT, CDR2 SNEGSKA (reference sequence). This CDR3 region has 11 residues. This chain's CDR3 is CSAGGNYEQYF. The CDR3 DNA sequence: TGCAGTGCAGGGGGGAACTACGAGCAGTACTTC.